This entry lists 20 T cell receptor beta chains sequenced from one sample in a study of T cell responses to AZD1222 COVID-19 vaccine. The repertoire was sequenced with immunoSEQ multiplex PCR; TCRdb's copy has only in-frame clones and lacks some. The data contain 90,000 to 150,000 clones, about 90% of them singletons. The specimen was peripheral blood, collected 28 days after the second AZD1222 dose. The receptors shown here come from an adult who received the AZD1222 COVID-19 vaccine.

This clone was recorded only once. For the CDR3, the DNA is TGTGCCAGCAGCCAGTTAAACGGTAGGGCAACCGGGGAGCTGTTTTTT. It yields the protein CASSQLNGRATGELFF. The V gene is TRBV3-1 (or the pseudogene TRBV3-2), the J gene TRBJ2-2; no reliable D call. The CDR3 extends over 16 amino acids. From germline, CDR1 is LGHDT and CDR2 YNNKEL (reference sequence). Trimming shortened V by 3 bases and J by 5 bases, and 16 bases separated the two germline ends.

This chain connects TRBV20-1 to TRBJ1-4; D perhaps matches TRBD1 (5 bases). V lost 6 bases, J lost 8 bases, and 10 bases lay in between. The CDR3 spans 11 residues. Per the germline V gene, CDR1 is DFQATT and CDR2 is SNEGSKA (reference sequence). CDR3 DNA: TGCAGTGCCGCCCCAGGGGAAAAACTGTTTTTT. This codes for CSAAPGEKLFF.

The V call is TRBV2, the J call TRBJ1-6; D gene ambiguous. The V end lost 4 bases, the J end lost 7 bases, and 14 bases lay between the germline ends. This CDR3 is 15 amino acids long. Germline V gives CDR1 SNHLY, CDR2 FYNNEI. CDR3: CASSAWRNPNSPLHF. The CDR3 bases are TGTGCCAGCAGTGCGTGGCGGAATCCGAATTCACCCCTCCACTTT.

The chain employs TRBV6-5 and TRBJ1-1; D unresolved. CDR3 length: 11 amino acids. Germline values: CDR1 MNHEY, CDR2 SVGAGI. V shed 8 bases and J shed 3 bases, with 7 bases lying between them. The chain's CDR3 is CASVRDTEAFF. In nucleotides, the CDR3 is TGTGCCAGCGTACGGGACACTGAAGCTTTCTTT.

This clone was seen once. The J gene is TRBJ1-3, the V gene TRBV27; TRBD1 might be the D (6 bases). This CDR3 contains 14 residues. CDR1 and CDR2 from the germline V gene are MNHEY and SMNVEV (reference sequence). Trimming left V 4 bases short and J 8 bases short, with 15 bases between. The CDR3 nucleotides read TGTGCCAGCAGTTCCAGGGGCCTTAGTGACACCATATATTTT. As protein: CASSSRGLSDTIYF.

The chain is built from TRBV4-1 and TRBJ1-1; weak D call: TRBD1 (5 bases). Deletions cut 1 base from V and 4 bases from J, with 10 bases between. The CDR3 loop spans 14 amino acids. The V gene's germline CDR1 is MGHRA and CDR2 YSYEKL. In DNA, the CDR3 is TGCGCCAGCAGCCAAGGGGGGAGACCCACTGAAGCTTTCTTT. It yields the protein CASSQGGRPTEAFF.

This chain connects TRBV28 to TRBJ1-5; D not certain. CDR1 and CDR2 from the germline V gene are MDHEN and SYDVKM. The germline V and J ends were trimmed by 6 bases and 7 bases, with 10 bases remaining between them. CDR3 length: 12 amino acids. The DNA of the CDR3 is TGTGCCAGCAGGAGAGGAGGGCAGCCCCAGCATTTT. Its translation: CASRRGGQPQHF.

The chain joins TRBV6-4 to TRBJ1-1; no clear D gene. Trimming left V 0 bases short and J 1 base short, with 3 bases between. CDR1 is MRHNA, CDR2 SNTAGT, per germline. This CDR3 spans 13 amino acids. DNA of the CDR3: TGTGCCAGCAGTGACTCAGGGAACACTGAAGCTTTCTTT. Its protein product is CASSDSGNTEAFF.

The gene calls are TRBV5-5 and TRBJ2-3; the match to TRBD2 covers 7 bases. CDR1 SGHKS and CDR2 YYEKEE come from the germline V gene (reference sequence). This CDR3 comprises 15 residues. V gave up 5 bases and J gave up 4 bases; unmatched junction bases: 10. CDR3 sequence (DNA): TGTGCCAGCAGTGGGGACTTGAGCGGGGCAGATACGCAGTATTTT. Protein sequence: CASSGDLSGADTQYF. Full variable domain (rest looked up from reference TRBV5-5 and TRBJ2-3): DAGVTQSPTHLIKTRGQQVTLRCSPISGHKSVSWYQQVLGQGPQFIFQYYEKEERGRGNFPDRFSARQFPNYSSELNVNALLLGDSALYLCASSGDLSGADTQYFGPGTRLTVL.

The DNA for the CDR3 is TGCGCCAGCAGCTTGGGAACAGGGGGCAGAGATACGCAGTATTTT. Translation: CASSLGTGGRDTQYF. The chain combines TRBV5-1 with TRBJ2-3; 9 bases are shared with TRBD1. From germline, CDR1 is SGHRS and CDR2 YFSETQ. Unmatched junction bases numbered 4, after V lost 0 bases and J lost 5 bases. There are 15 residues in the CDR3.

This clone occurred once. The chain couples TRBV7-3 to TRBJ2-6, with 9 nucleotides matching TRBD1. Trimming took 5 bases from V and 0 from J; bases not matched to a gene: 5. Looked up from germline, CDR1 is SGHTA and CDR2 is FQGTGA. The CDR3 has 17 residues. CDR3 coding DNA: TGTGCCAGCAGCAAACAGGGGGCACGCTCTGGGGCCAACGTCCTGACTTTC. Translation: CASSKQGARSGANVLTF. Using reference TRBV7-3 and TRBJ2-6 for the parts outside the CDR3, the full variable domain is GAGVSQTPSNKVTEKGKYVELRCDPISGHTALYWYRQSLGQGPEFLIYFQGTGAADDSGLPNDRFFAVRPEGSVSTLKIQRTERGDSAVYLCASSKQGARSGANVLTFGAGSRLTVL.

The chain combines TRBV29-1 with TRBJ1-1, with 7 positions matching TRBD1. The CDR3 extends over 14 amino acids. Germline CDR1 is SQVTM and CDR2 is ANQGSEA. Germline trimming cut 3 bases from V and 1 base from J; bases unmatched to any gene: 5. The CDR3, as DNA: TGCAGCGTTGATGGGGACAGAGAGAACACTGAAGCTTTCTTT. Translating gives CSVDGDRENTEAFF.

The chain couples TRBV10-3 to TRBJ2-3; D gene ambiguous. This CDR3 is built from 15 residues. The V end lost 9 bases, the J end lost 0 bases, and 16 bases lay between the germline ends. The germline V gene has CDR1 ENHRY and CDR2 SYGVKD. CDR3 amino acids: CAISFVHTSTDTQYF. CDR3 DNA sequence: TGTGCCATTTCTTTCGTACACACTAGCACAGATACGCAGTATTTT.

DNA for the CDR3: TGTGCCAGTAGTATTCTTACGACGAACACTGAAGCTTTCTTT. Its translation is CASSILTTNTEAFF. V usage is TRBV19 and J usage is TRBJ1-1; no firm D call. The CDR3 is 14 residues long. V lost 3 bases to trimming and J lost 1 base, with 9 bases between them. Per germline, CDR1 LNHDA and CDR2 SQIVND (reference sequence). The complete variable domain, with remaining parts taken from reference TRBV19 and TRBJ1-1, reads DGGITQSPKYLFRKEGQNVTLSCEQNLNHDAMYWYRQDPGQGLRLIYYSQIVNDFQKGDIAEGYSVSREKKESFPLTVTSAQKNPTAFYLCASSILTTNTEAFFGQGTRLTVV.

The CDR3 DNA reads TGTGCCAGCAGCCTTACGTCCGGCGATCAGCCCCAGCATTTT. Translating gives CASSLTSGDQPQHF. The gene calls are TRBV3-1 (or the pseudogene TRBV3-2) and TRBJ1-5, with D uncertain. Germline lookup yields CDR1 LGHDT and CDR2 YNNKEL (reference sequence). This CDR3 has 14 amino acids. V was pared by 4 bases and J by 5 bases, with 12 bases between.

The chain uses TRBV20-1 and TRBJ1-1; D not resolved. CDR3 size: 13 residues. V lost 3 bases and J 5 bases, leaving 13 bases between the germline ends. Germline CDR1 DFQATT, CDR2 SNEGSKA (reference sequence). The CDR3, as DNA: TGCAGTGCTAGTAGAGGGTTTCGGACTGAAGCTTTCTTT. This codes for CSASRGFRTEAFF.

V and J are TRBV5-6 and TRBJ2-7; 9 bases agree with TRBD1. Germline V CDR1 and CDR2: SGHDT, YYEEEE. The V and J ends lost 5 bases and 8 bases, in that order; junction bases with no gene match: 17. The CDR3 has 16 amino acids. Here the CDR3 reads CASRPTGTGFSLQQYF. The CDR3 DNA reads as TGTGCCAGCAGGCCCACCGGGACAGGGTTTTCTCTTCAGCAGTACTTC.

The chain joins TRBV19 to TRBJ1-4, with D hard to call. Per germline, CDR1 LNHDA and CDR2 SQIVND (reference sequence). The V end was cut by 3 bases, the J end by 7 bases, with 12 bases between. The CDR3 totals 14 residues. The CDR3 nucleotides read TGTGCCAGTAGTATTCGTCGGGAAAGTGAAAAACTGTTTTTT. Translating it yields CASSIRRESEKLFF.

This chain uses TRBV5-5 with TRBJ1-2; D remains unclear. Germline CDR1 is SGHKS and CDR2 is YYEKEE (reference sequence). Trimming shortened V by 3 bases and J by 2 bases, and 20 bases separated the two germline ends. This CDR3 comprises 17 residues. The CDR3 DNA sequence: TGTGCCAGCAGCTCTCGTTTGGACGGAGGCTTAAACTATGGCTACACCTTC. Translated, it gives CASSSRLDGGLNYGYTF. Combining the CDR3 with reference TRBV5-5 and TRBJ1-2 gives the whole variable domain DAGVTQSPTHLIKTRGQQVTLRCSPISGHKSVSWYQQVLGQGPQFIFQYYEKEERGRGNFPDRFSARQFPNYSSELNVNALLLGDSALYLCASSSRLDGGLNYGYTFGSGTRLTVV.

The chain couples TRBV27 to TRBJ2-3; maybe TRBD2 (5 bases). The CDR3 length is 15 residues. Trimming cost V 2 bases and J 0 bases, with 9 bases left between them. CDR1 and CDR2 from the germline V gene are MNHEY and SMNVEV (reference sequence). DNA of the CDR3: TGTGCCAGCAGTTTAAGGCGAGGGAGCACAGATACGCAGTATTTT. It is translated as CASSLRRGSTDTQYF.